This TCR beta chain came from a study of cytomegalovirus exposure and HLA in healthy donors. General observations from the study: In vitro testing confirmed a few CMV-associated chains as specific for CMV antigens. When a later analysis was performed, an Asian-associated ancestry cluster reportedly had fewer N-insertions than the approximately 700-donor mean.

Concerning this clone: The antigen is unknown.

With 5 bases clipped from V and 3 bases from J, the junction kept 10 bases outside the gene matches. This CDR3 has 16 amino acids. The germline V gene has CDR1 MGHDK and CDR2 SYGVNS. Primers included in the PCR were 60 Vbeta and 13 Jbeta primers. The protocol was immunoSEQ multiplex PCR, while the TCRdb copy is restricted to in-frame clones and leaves out a portion. The table includes tens of thousands of clones, 78% detected once. J is TRBJ1-3 and V is TRBV25-1; TRBD1 aligns across 7 bases. The origin of this receptor is a male donor in good health and CMV-seropositive. The material sequenced was PBMCs. The CDR3 sequence is CASSYPGTGVGNTIYF. The CDR3 bases are TGTGCCAGCAGTTATCCGGGAACAGGGGTTGGAAACACCATATATTTT.